A single T cell receptor beta chain is shown here with its context. The record originates from a study of sequential checkpoint blockade in melanoma. For the study at large: Arm A got nivolumab then ipilimumab; arm B the reverse, 1:1. After both sequences, patients received maintenance nivolumab.

Per germline, CDR1 ENHRY and CDR2 SYGVKD. Losses at the gene ends were 10 bases for V and 8 bases for J; bases not matched to a gene: 9. The CDR3 length is 13 residues. Treatment meaning: randomized to nivolumab then ipilimumab (arm A) or the reverse (arm B). No patient had prior DNA-damaging chemotherapy. Sorted cells were live CD3+CD8+, lacking CD19 and CD56, from PBMCs. Measured with immunoSEQ multiplex PCR; TCRdb has only the in-frame clones, and not every one. Counted here are around 12,000 clones, roughly four fifths occurring once; the ten biggest clones make up 25% to 30%. The sample here was CD8+ T cells sorted from blood (inferred from file names), taken from a patient given nivolumab and ipilimumab in sequence. This sequence joins TRBV10-3 and TRBJ2-1, with TRBD1 matching over 9 bases. This TCR came from a human donor with melanoma. This CDR3 is CANRDRALDEQFF. In nucleotides, the CDR3 is TGTGCCAACCGGGACAGGGCTTTGGATGAGCAGTTCTTC.